This T cell receptor (beta chain) emerged from a study of early T cells in non-severe SARS-CoV-2 infection. Study overall: It was bulk RNA from unsorted whole blood that was sequenced, and the chains were unpaired. Whole-study results and caveats: Matching against VDJdb likely underestimated virus-specific expansions, favoring anti-spike CD8.

Individual cDNA molecules received unique molecular identifiers. TCRdb re-analysed the 5' RACE reads in MiXCR, keeping a single row per CDR3 protein. The data show about 46,000 distinct CDR3 sequences, almost 5.5% seen once. This clonotype has just a few counts. Its antigen is currently unknown. V lost 2 bases and J lost 2, with 7 bases in between. From germline, CDR1 is DFQATT and CDR2 SNEGSKA (reference sequence). The length of the CDR3 is 13 residues. This rearrangement joins TRBV20-1 to TRBJ1-5; D gene uncertain. The sequencing here drew on whole blood, taken at baseline. This clonotype was sampled from an adult who was a healthcare worker with PCR-confirmed SARS-CoV-2 infection or an uninfected control (not recorded which). CDR3 residues: CSARRGGNQPQHF. The CDR3 region has the DNA TGCAGTGCTAGAAGAGGTGGCAATCAGCCCCAGCATTTT.